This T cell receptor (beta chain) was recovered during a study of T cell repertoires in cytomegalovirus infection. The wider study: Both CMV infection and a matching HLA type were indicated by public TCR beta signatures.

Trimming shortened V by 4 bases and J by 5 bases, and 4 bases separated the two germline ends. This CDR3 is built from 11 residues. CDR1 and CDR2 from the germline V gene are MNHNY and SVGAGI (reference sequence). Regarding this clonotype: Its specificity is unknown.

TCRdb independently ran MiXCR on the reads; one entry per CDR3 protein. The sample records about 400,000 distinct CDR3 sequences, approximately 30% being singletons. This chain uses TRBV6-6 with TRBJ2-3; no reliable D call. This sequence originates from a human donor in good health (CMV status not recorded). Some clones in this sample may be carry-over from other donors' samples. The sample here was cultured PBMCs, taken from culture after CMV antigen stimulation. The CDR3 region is CASSSKDTQYF. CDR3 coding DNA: TGTGCCAGCAGTTCAAAAGATACGCAGTATTTT.